This T cell receptor (beta chain) was sequenced in a study of blood T cell repertoires in COVID-19. Across the whole study: Sites in the United States, Italy and Spain provided acute and convalescent COVID-19 samples.

Germline CDR1 KGHSY, CDR2 FQNENV. The CDR3 spans 13 residues. With 0 bases removed from V and 9 bases from J, the gap between germline ends came to 11 bases. Here immunoSEQ multiplex PCR was the method, and the copy in TCRdb shows in-frame clones only, minus some. The sample lists 100,000 or so clones; 69% were seen once. The rearrangement uses TRBV16 and TRBJ1-2; no definite D call. The sequencing input was peripheral blood. The clonotype originates from a man aged 80 or over with acute or convalescent COVID-19. The CDR3 DNA reads as TGTGCCAGCAGCCAATCGACTTTCAATCGCTACACCTTC. Translated, it gives CASSQSTFNRYTF.